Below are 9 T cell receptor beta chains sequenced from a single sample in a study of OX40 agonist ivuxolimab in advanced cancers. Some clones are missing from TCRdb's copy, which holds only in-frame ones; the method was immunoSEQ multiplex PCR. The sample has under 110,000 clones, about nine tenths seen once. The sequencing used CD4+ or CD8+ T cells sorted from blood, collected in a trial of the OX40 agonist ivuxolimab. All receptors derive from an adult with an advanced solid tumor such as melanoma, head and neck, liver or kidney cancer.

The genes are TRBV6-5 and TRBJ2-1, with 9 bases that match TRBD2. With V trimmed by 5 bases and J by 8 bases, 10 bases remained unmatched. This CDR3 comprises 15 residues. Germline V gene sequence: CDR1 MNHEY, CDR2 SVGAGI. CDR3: CASSQQAGGRDEQFF. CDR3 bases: TGTGCCAGCAGTCAGCAAGCGGGGGGCCGGGATGAGCAGTTCTTC.

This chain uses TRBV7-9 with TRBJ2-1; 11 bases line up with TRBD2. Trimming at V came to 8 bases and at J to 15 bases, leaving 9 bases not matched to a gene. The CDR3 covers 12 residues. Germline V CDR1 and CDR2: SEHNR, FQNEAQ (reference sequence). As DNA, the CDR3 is TGTGCCAGCCGCGTACTAGCGGGGGAGTGGTTCTTC. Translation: CASRVLAGEWFF.

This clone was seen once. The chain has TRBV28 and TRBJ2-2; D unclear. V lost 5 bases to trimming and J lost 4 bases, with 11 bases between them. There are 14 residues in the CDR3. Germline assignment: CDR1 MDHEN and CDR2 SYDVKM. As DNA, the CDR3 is TGTGCCAGCAGTCGCCTCTTGCCCACCGGGGAGCTGTTTTTT. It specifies CASSRLLPTGELFF.

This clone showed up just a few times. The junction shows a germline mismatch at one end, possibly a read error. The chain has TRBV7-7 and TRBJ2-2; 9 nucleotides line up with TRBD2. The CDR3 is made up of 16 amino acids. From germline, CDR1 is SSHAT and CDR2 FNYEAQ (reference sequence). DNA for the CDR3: TGTGCTAGCAGCTCAAGCGGGGGGCGCGGCACCGGGGAGCTGTTTTTT. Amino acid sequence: CASSSSGGRGTGELFF.

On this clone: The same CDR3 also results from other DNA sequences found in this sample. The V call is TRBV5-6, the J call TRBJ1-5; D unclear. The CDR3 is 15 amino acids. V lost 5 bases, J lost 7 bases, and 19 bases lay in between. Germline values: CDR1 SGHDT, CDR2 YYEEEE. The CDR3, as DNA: TGTGCCAGCAGTTCCGGGATGGGCACCTACCAGCCCCAGCATTTT. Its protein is CASSSGMGTYQPQHF.

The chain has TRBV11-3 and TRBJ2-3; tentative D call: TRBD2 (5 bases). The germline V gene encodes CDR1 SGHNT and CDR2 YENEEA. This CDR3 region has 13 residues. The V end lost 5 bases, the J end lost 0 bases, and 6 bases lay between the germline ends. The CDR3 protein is CASSSGSTDTQYF. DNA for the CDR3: TGTGCCAGCAGCAGCGGTAGCACAGATACGCAGTATTTT.

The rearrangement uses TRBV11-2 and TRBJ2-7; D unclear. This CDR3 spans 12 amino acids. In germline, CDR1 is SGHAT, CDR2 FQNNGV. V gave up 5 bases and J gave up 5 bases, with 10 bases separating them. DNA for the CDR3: TGTGCCAGCAGCCTAAGGGCGGACGAGCAGTACTTC. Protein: CASSLRADEQYF.

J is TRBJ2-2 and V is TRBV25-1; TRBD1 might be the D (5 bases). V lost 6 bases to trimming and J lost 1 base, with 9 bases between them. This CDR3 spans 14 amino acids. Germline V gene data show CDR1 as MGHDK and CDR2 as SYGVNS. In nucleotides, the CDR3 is TGTGCCAGCAGAGGGCAGGGGAACACCGGGGAGCTGTTTTTT. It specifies CASRGQGNTGELFF.

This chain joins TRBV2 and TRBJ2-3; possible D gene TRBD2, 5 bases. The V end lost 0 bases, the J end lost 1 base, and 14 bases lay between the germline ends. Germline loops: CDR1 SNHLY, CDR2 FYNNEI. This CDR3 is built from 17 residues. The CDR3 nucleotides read TGTGCCAGCAGTGAAGCGCGTCTAGCCGATCGCACAGATACGCAGTATTTT. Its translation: CASSEARLADRTDTQYF.